This T cell receptor (beta chain) was captured in a study of neoadjuvant anti-PD-1 for oral cavity cancer. Overall study context: Most patients had three to four biweekly doses of 3 mg/kg nivolumab before resection.

The time point here: after neoadjuvant nivolumab, at surgical resection. Sequencing was performed with immunoSEQ multiplex PCR; in TCRdb, only in-frame clones are kept and a portion is missing. The repertoire holds fewer than 11,000 clones, with around three fifths as singletons. The sequenced sample was tumor tissue, obtained after nivolumab (anti-PD-1) treatment. The clonotype was recovered from a person between 40 and 85 years old with oral cavity squamous cell carcinoma.

The CDR3 DNA reads TGTGCCAGCAGTTCAGGGGGCCTAGTTGGAAACACCATATATTTT. It specifies CASSSGGLVGNTIYF. The J gene is TRBJ1-3, the V gene TRBV6-6, with 8 nucleotides matching TRBD1. Germline V lookup: CDR1 MNHNY, CDR2 SVGAGI (reference sequence). J was trimmed by 3 bases and V by 4 bases; bases with no gene match: 5. The CDR3 is 15 residues long.